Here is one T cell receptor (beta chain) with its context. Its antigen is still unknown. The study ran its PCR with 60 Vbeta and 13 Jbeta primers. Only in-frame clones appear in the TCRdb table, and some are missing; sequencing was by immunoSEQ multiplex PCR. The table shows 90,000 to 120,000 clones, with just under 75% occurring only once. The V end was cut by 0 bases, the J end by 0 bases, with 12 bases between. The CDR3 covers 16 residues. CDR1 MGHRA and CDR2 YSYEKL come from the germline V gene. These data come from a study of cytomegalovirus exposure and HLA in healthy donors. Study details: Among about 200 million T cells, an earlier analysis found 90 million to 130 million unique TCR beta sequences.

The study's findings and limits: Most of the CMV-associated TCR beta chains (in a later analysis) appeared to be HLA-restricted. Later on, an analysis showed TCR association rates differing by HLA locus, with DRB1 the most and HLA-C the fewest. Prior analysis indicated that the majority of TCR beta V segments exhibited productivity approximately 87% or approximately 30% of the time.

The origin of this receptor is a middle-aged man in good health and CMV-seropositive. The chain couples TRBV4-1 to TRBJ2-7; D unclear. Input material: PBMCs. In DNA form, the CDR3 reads TGCGCCAGCAGCCAAGATATTCTTCCCGGCTCCTACGAGCAGTACTTC. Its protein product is CASSQDILPGSYEQYF.